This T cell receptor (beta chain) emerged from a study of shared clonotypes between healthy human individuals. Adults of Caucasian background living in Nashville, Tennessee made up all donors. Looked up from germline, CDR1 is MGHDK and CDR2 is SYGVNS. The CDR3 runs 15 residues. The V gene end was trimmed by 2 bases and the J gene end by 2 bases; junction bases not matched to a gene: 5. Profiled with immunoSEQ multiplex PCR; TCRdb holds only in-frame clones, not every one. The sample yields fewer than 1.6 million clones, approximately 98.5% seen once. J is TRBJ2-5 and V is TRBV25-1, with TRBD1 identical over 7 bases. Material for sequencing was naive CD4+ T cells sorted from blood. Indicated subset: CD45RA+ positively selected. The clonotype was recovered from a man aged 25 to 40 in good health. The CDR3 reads CASSEAYRGQETQYF. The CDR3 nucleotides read TGTGCCAGCAGTGAAGCATACAGGGGACAAGAGACCCAGTACTTC. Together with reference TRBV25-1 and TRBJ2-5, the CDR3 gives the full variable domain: EADIYQTPRYLVIGTGKKITLECSQTMGHDKMYWYQQDPGMELHLIHYSYGVNSTEKGDLSSESTVSRIRTEHFPLTLESARPSHTSQYLCASSEAYRGQETQYFGPGTRLLVL.